This TCR beta chain was observed in a study of human T cells and chemical hapten exposure. Time point indicated: patch test 2, 6 weeks after DPC sensitization. Treatment indicated: therapeutic diphenylcyclopropenone sensitization with weekly scalp DPC. Suited to DPC and affected by alopecia, the donors ranged from 18 to 70 years old. Unique molecular identifiers were linked by the library to individual cDNA molecules. MiXCR, run by TCRdb on the RACE reads, gives a single entry per CDR3 protein. The sample has about 140,000 distinct CDR3 sequences, about 10% seen once. Trimming removed 0 bases from V and 7 bases from J; junction bases left unmatched: 8. In germline, CDR1 is SGHRS, CDR2 YFSETQ. The CDR3 is 16 amino acids.

The clonotype was recovered from a woman between 45 and 65 years old with alopecia areata. Some clones in this sample may be carry-over from other donors' samples. Here the sequenced sample was whole blood, taken in connection with sensitization to the hapten diphenylcyclopropenone (DPC). This sequence joins TRBV5-1 and TRBJ2-1; 9 positions match TRBD2. The CDR3 DNA follows: TGCGCCAGCAGCTTGGCCGTAGCGGGAGCGTCAAATGAGCAGTTCTTC. This translates into CASSLAVAGASNEQFF.